One sample yielded the 27 T cell receptor beta chains listed below, sequenced in a study of CD8+CD57+ T cells in acquired aplastic anemia. Before being chosen for sequencing, patients had shown CD8+CD57+ cell expansion by flow cytometry. Genomic DNA constituted the template upon which TCR beta VDJ and CDR3 profiling was performed. TCRdb re-called the reads with MiXCR, one entry per CDR3 protein. This repertoire shows about 180,000 distinct CDR3 sequences, roughly 65% found once; its top ten account for approximately 42%. The sample consisted of sorted CD4+, CD8+, or CD8+CD57+ T cells (not recorded which) from PBMCs. The source is a human donor with aplastic anemia.

The chain combines TRBV20-1 with TRBJ1-1, with TRBD1 matching 7 bases. After removal of 6 bases from V and 6 bases from J, the junction contained 4 bases not matched to a gene. The V gene's germline CDR1 is DFQATT and CDR2 SNEGSKA (reference sequence). The CDR3 extends over 11 amino acids. CDR3: CSARTGSEAFF. The CDR3 nucleotides read TGCAGTGCGAGGACAGGCTCTGAAGCTTTCTTT.

The V call is TRBV5-1, the J call TRBJ1-6, with a possible D match to TRBD1 (6 bases). The CDR3 consists of 15 residues. V dropped 1 base and J dropped 8 bases, with 13 bases sitting between them. CDR1 and CDR2 (germline): SGHRS, YFSETQ. Here the CDR3 DNA reads TGCGCCAGCAGCTTGCCCGCCAGGGGAGATTCACCCCTCCACTTT. Its translation is CASSLPARGDSPLHF.

The chain is built from TRBV2 and TRBJ1-2; perhaps TRBD1 as D (6 bases). The V and J ends lost 5 bases and 4 bases respectively, with 20 bases between them. This CDR3 has 16 residues. The germline V gene has CDR1 SNHLY and CDR2 FYNNEI. CDR3 DNA sequence: TGTGCCAGCAGTATGCGAAAGGGGGATCTTGCCTATGGCTACACCTTC. Protein: CASSMRKGDLAYGYTF.

This clonotype was seen once. The chain uses TRBV7-9 and TRBJ2-5; 11 nucleotides align to TRBD2. J lost 2 bases, V lost 5 bases, and 4 bases had no gene match. Germline CDR1 SEHNR, CDR2 FQNEAQ (reference sequence). The length of the CDR3 is 15 residues. The CDR3 sequence: CASSTRLAGQETQYF. In DNA form, the CDR3 reads TGTGCCAGCAGCACGCGACTAGCGGGACAAGAGACCCAGTACTTC.

This clonotype has a count of ten or more. Relative to the germline gene, one junction end is altered; a read error may explain this. J is TRBJ2-7 and V is TRBV7-9, with D perhaps assigned TRBD1 or TRBD2 (5 bases each). CDR3 length equals 14 residues. CDR1 SEHNR and CDR2 FQNEAQ come from the germline V gene (reference sequence). The chain's CDR3 is CASSPWGSSYEQCF. The CDR3 region has the DNA TGTGCCAGCAGCCCTTGGGGGTCCTCCTACGAGCAGTGCTTC.

V usage is TRBV27 and J usage is TRBJ2-7; no clear D. V was cut by 0 bases and J by 7 bases, with 10 bases left in between. Looked up from germline, CDR1 is MNHEY and CDR2 is SMNVEV (reference sequence). The CDR3 extends over 13 amino acids. The CDR3 DNA is TGTGCCAGCAGTTTATCCCCACCCACGGAGCAGTACTTC. Translated, it gives CASSLSPPTEQYF.

The gene calls are TRBV7-8 and TRBJ2-7; 7 positions agree with TRBD1. V trimming: 4 bases; J trimming: 2 bases; junction bases outside the gene matches: 5. The germline CDR1 and CDR2 sequences are SGHVS and FQNEAQ. This CDR3 has 14 amino acids. CDR3 sequence reads: CASSSQGWAYEQYF. In DNA form, the CDR3 reads TGTGCCAGCAGCTCACAGGGGTGGGCCTACGAGCAGTACTTC.

This clonotype was observed once. The V call is TRBV5-1, the J call TRBJ2-7, with TRBD1 identical over 11 bases. Trimming removed 5 bases from V and 4 bases from J; junction bases left unmatched: 5. CDR3 length: 14 residues. Germline CDR1 SGHRS, CDR2 YFSETQ. The CDR3: CASRPGTGGYEQYF. As DNA, the CDR3 is TGCGCCAGCAGGCCAGGGACAGGGGGATACGAGCAGTACTTC.

The chain combines TRBV20-1 with TRBJ1-2, with a possible D match to TRBD1 (5 bases). Looked up from germline, CDR1 is DFQATT and CDR2 is SNEGSKA (reference sequence). This CDR3 comprises 12 residues. V gave up 4 bases and J gave up 7 bases, with 13 bases separating them. The CDR3 loop is CSATQAVGGYTF. CDR3 nucleotides: TGCAGTGCTACACAGGCGGTTGGTGGCTACACCTTC.

The chain is built from TRBV5-1 and TRBJ1-1; TRBD1 is a possible D gene (5 bases). CDR3 length equals 11 residues. V shed 4 bases and J shed 7 bases, with 8 bases lying between them. The germline gives CDR1 SGHRS, CDR2 YFSETQ. CDR3 amino acids: CASSRGLEAFF. DNA of the CDR3: TGCGCCAGCAGCCGGGGCCTTGAAGCTTTCTTT.

V gene TRBV7-8 combines with J gene TRBJ2-3; 8 bases fit TRBD2. The germline CDR1 and CDR2 sequences are SGHVS and FQNEAQ. CDR3 length: 15 amino acids. The trim removed 2 bases at V and 1 base at J, leaving 2 bases unmatched. Written as DNA, the CDR3 is TGTGCCAGCAGCTTAAAAGCGGGGGGCACAGATACGCAGTATTTT. Protein: CASSLKAGGTDTQYF.

This clonotype was counted between two and nine times. The chain combines TRBV20-1 with TRBJ1-1; no reliable D call. CDR3 size: 12 residues. With 3 bases removed from V and 4 bases from J, the gap between germline ends came to 9 bases. Germline assignment: CDR1 DFQATT and CDR2 SNEGSKA (reference sequence). The CDR3 here is CSASPGVTEAFF. The CDR3 region has the DNA TGCAGTGCTAGCCCAGGCGTCACTGAAGCTTTCTTT.

This clonotype has just a few counts. This chain links TRBV13 with TRBJ1-1, with unresolved D. Trimming left V 3 bases short and J 6 bases short, with 5 bases between. Looked up from germline, CDR1 is PRHDT and CDR2 is FYEKMQ (reference sequence). This CDR3 has 11 residues. This chain's CDR3 is CASSLWAEAFF. As DNA, the CDR3 is TGTGCCAGCAGCTTGTGGGCTGAAGCTTTCTTT.

J is TRBJ2-1 and V is TRBV7-9; TRBD1 matches 9 bases. Germline lookup yields CDR1 SEHNR and CDR2 FQNEAQ (reference sequence). The CDR3 length is 14 residues. Trimming cost V 5 bases and J 12 bases; bases outside gene matches: 11. The CDR3 DNA sequence: TGTGCCAGCAGCCCGACAGGGGGTCCCCCGGGGCAGTTCTTC. Translation gives CASSPTGGPPGQFF.

The genes are TRBV5-1 and TRBJ2-7; no clear D gene. The CDR3 contains 19 residues. Per germline, CDR1 SGHRS and CDR2 YFSETQ. The V and J ends lost 2 bases and 0 bases respectively, with 24 bases between them. As DNA, the CDR3 is TGCGCCAGCAGCTTACCTCTCCCGGTGACATTATCGAGCTCCTACGAGCAGTACTTC. This gives the protein CASSLPLPVTLSSSYEQYF.

This clonotype was detected a few times. The J gene is TRBJ2-3, the V gene TRBV7-9, with 11 bases that match TRBD2. The J segment lost 5 bases and the V segment lost 6 bases, leaving 7 bases of the junction unmatched. The germline V gene encodes CDR1 SEHNR and CDR2 FQNEAQ (reference sequence). This CDR3 is built from 15 residues. CDR3 coding DNA: TGTGCCAGCAGGGTTAGCGGGGGGGCCAGAGATACGCAGTATTTT. Protein product: CASRVSGGARDTQYF.

A note on this clonotype: The junction departs from the called germline gene at one end, perhaps through a read error. The J gene is TRBJ1-3, the V gene TRBV7-9, with 7 bases identical to TRBD1. The CDR3 spans 12 residues. The V gene's germline CDR1 is SEHNR and CDR2 FQNEAQ (reference sequence). The CDR3 nucleotides read TGCAGGGGGTCTTCCTCTGGAAACACCATATATTTT. As protein: CRGSSSGNTIYF. Drawing the rest from reference TRBV7-9 and TRBJ1-3, the complete variable domain is DTGVSQNPRHKITKRGQNVTFRCDPISEHNRLYWYRQTLGQGPEFLTYFQNEAQLEKSRLLSDRFSAERPKGSFSTLEIQRTEQGDSAMYLCRGSSSGNTIYFGEGSWLTVV.

The V and J genes are TRBV24-1 and TRBJ2-3, with 11 bases fitting TRBD1. The CDR3 is made up of 13 amino acids. Germline CDR1 and CDR2: KGHDR and SFDVKD. With 9 bases clipped from V and 11 bases from J, the junction kept 9 bases outside the gene matches. CDR3 coding DNA: TGTGCCACCGGACAGGGGGCACAGATACGGCAGTATTTT. This encodes CATGQGAQIRQYF.

This clonotype was recorded a few times. This chain links TRBV11-3 with TRBJ2-6; TRBD2 might be the D (6 bases). V lost 6 bases and J lost 2, with 11 bases in between. The CDR3 length is 15 residues. Germline CDR1 reads SGHNT; CDR2 reads YENEEA. In nucleotides, the CDR3 is TGTGCCAGCAGTGGGGGGAACCCTGGGGCCAACGTCCTGACTTTC. This encodes CASSGGNPGANVLTF.

The chain uses TRBV7-6 and TRBJ1-1; D remains ambiguous. V lost 3 bases, J lost 5 bases, and 7 bases lay in between. The V gene's germline CDR1 is SGHVS and CDR2 FNYEAQ. The CDR3 is 12 amino acids. The CDR3 sequence: CASSFGRTEAFF. For the CDR3, the DNA is TGTGCCAGCAGCTTCGGGAGAACTGAAGCTTTCTTT.

V and J are TRBV10-3 and TRBJ1-6, with 7 bases identical to TRBD1. The V gene end was trimmed by 5 bases and the J gene end by 7 bases; junction bases not matched to a gene: 8. The CDR3 runs to 15 residues. Germline V gene lookup returns CDR1 ENHRY and CDR2 SYGVKD. For the CDR3, the DNA is TGTGCCATCAGTCGATTGGGACAGCCAAATTCACCCCTCCACTTT. Translated: CAISRLGQPNSPLHF.

The rearrangement joins TRBV7-8 to TRBJ2-6, with D perhaps matching TRBD1 (7 bases). The CDR3 extends over 15 amino acids. V was shortened by 5 bases and J by 2 bases, with 10 bases between the two germline ends. The V gene's germline CDR1 is SGHVS and CDR2 FQNEAQ. The CDR3 bases are TGTGCCAGCAGCCCAGGGGGGCCTGGGGCCAACGTCCTGACTTTC. As protein: CASSPGGPGANVLTF.

The V and J genes are TRBV2 and TRBJ2-3, with 11 bases fitting TRBD2. Germline assignment: CDR1 SNHLY and CDR2 FYNNEI. The CDR3 covers 15 residues. The trim removed 4 bases at V and 5 bases at J, leaving 5 bases unmatched. CDR3 residues: CASSGSGGGRDTQYF. DNA for the CDR3: TGTGCCAGCAGTGGTAGCGGGGGGGGCAGAGATACGCAGTATTTT.

The table lists this clonotype with a few counts. The gene calls are TRBV20-1 and TRBJ2-3, with TRBD1 as a possible D gene (5 bases). V lost 5 bases to trimming and J lost 6 bases, with 15 bases between them. Germline-derived CDR1 and CDR2 are DFQATT and SNEGSKA (reference sequence). The CDR3 has 13 residues. The CDR3 spells CSALFRGADTQYF. CDR3 sequence (DNA): TGCAGTGCTCTCTTTCGTGGGGCTGATACGCAGTATTTT.

This rearrangement joins TRBV7-2 to TRBJ2-7; D is undetermined. This CDR3 comprises 14 residues. V dropped 3 bases and J dropped 2 bases, with 11 bases sitting between them. From germline, CDR1 is SGHTA and CDR2 FQGNSA. The CDR3 region is CASSLKQEPYEQYF. The CDR3 DNA is TGTGCCAGCAGCTTGAAGCAGGAGCCCTACGAGCAGTACTTC.

This clonotype occurred a few times. This chain connects TRBV5-4 to TRBJ1-5; D ambiguous. The CDR3 runs to 13 residues. Germline V gene lookup returns CDR1 SGHNT and CDR2 YYREEE (reference sequence). V lost 0 bases and J 4 bases, leaving 5 bases between the germline ends. The CDR3 DNA follows: TGTGCCAGCAGCTTGGACCTGAATCAGCCCCAGCATTTT. It translates to CASSLDLNQPQHF.

The rearrangement links TRBV7-2 to TRBJ1-5; no reliable D call. Looked up from germline, CDR1 is SGHTA and CDR2 is FQGNSA. CDR3 size: 14 residues. Trimming pared 6 bases from V and 0 bases from J, leaving 9 bases between. CDR3: CASRGPSSNQPQHF. The CDR3 DNA reads as TGTGCCAGCAGAGGACCGAGTAGCAATCAGCCCCAGCATTTT.